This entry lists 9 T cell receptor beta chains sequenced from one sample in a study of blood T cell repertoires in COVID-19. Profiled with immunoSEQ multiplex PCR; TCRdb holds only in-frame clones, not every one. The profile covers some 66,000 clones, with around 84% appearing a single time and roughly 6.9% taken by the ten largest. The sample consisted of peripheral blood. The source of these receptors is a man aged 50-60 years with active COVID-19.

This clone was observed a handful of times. CDR3 DNA sequence: TGTGCCAGCAGTGCGGGCCAGGGGGCTGGAAACACCATATATTTT. The encoded protein is CASSAGQGAGNTIYF. The chain carries TRBV2 and TRBJ1-3, with 7 bases matching TRBD1. The CDR3 has 15 amino acids. J lost 2 bases, V lost 4 bases, and 5 bases had no gene match. CDR1 and CDR2 (germline): SNHLY, FYNNEI.

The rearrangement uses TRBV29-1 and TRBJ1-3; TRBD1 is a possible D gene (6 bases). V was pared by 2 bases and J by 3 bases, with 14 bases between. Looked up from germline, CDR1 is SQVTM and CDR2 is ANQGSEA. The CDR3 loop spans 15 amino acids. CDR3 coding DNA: TGCAGCGTTGAATACCAGGGGACGGGTGGAAACACCATATATTTT. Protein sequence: CSVEYQGTGGNTIYF.

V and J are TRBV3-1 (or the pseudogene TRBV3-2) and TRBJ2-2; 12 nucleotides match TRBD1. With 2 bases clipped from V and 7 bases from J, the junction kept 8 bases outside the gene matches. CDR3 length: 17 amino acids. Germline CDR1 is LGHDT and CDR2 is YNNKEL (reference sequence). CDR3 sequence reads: CASSQYRDRGHVGELFF. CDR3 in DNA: TGTGCCAGCAGCCAATACCGGGACAGGGGGCATGTCGGGGAGCTGTTTTTT.

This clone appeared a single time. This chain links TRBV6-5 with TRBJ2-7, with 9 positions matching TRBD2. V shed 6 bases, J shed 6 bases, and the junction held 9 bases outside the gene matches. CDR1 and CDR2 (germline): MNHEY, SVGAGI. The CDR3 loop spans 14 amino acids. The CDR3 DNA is TGTGCCAGCAGCCAAATAGCGGGAGAGGGCGAGCAGTACGTC. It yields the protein CASSQIAGEGEQYV.

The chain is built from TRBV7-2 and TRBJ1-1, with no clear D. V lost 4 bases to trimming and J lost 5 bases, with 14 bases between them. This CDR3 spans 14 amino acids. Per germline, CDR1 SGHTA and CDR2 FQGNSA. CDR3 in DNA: TGTGCCAGCAGCTCCCCGGGGAGGCAAACTGAAGCTTTCTTT. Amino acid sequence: CASSSPGRQTEAFF.

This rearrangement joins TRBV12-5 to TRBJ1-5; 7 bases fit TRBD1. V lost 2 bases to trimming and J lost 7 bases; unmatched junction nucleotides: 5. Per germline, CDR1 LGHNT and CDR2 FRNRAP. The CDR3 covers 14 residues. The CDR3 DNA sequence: TGTGCTAGTGGTTTGACGGGACAGAGACAGCCCCAGCATTTT. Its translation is CASGLTGQRQPQHF. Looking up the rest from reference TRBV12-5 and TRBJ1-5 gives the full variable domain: DARVTQTPRHKVTEMGQEVTMRCQPILGHNTVFWYRQTMMQGLELLAYFRNRAPLDDSGMPKDRFSAEMPDATLATLKIQPSEPRDSAVYFCASGLTGQRQPQHFGDGTRLSIL.

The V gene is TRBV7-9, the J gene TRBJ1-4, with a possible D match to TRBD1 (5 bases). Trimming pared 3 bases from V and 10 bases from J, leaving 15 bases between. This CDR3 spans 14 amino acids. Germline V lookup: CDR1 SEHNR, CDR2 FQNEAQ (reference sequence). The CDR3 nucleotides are TGTGCCAGCAGCTTGACAGAAACGGCATCAAAACTGTTTTTT. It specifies CASSLTETASKLFF.

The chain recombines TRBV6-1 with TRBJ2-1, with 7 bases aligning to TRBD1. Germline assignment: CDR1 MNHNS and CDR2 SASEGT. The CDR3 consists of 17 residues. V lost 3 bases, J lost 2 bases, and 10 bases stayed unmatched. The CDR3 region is CASSDPQGDTAYNEQFF. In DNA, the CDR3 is TGTGCCAGCAGTGACCCTCAGGGGGACACCGCCTACAATGAGCAGTTCTTC.

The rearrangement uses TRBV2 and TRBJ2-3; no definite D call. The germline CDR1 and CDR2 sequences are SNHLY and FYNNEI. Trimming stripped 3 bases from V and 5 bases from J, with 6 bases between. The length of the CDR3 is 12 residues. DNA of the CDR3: TGTGCCAGCAGTGACCAGTTAGATACGCAGTATTTT. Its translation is CASSDQLDTQYF. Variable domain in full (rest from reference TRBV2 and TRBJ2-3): EPEVTQTPSHQVTQMGQEVILRCVPISNHLYFYWYRQILGQKVEFLVSFYNNEISEKSEIFDDQFSVERPDGSNFTLKIRSTKLEDSAMYFCASSDQLDTQYFGPGTRLTVL.